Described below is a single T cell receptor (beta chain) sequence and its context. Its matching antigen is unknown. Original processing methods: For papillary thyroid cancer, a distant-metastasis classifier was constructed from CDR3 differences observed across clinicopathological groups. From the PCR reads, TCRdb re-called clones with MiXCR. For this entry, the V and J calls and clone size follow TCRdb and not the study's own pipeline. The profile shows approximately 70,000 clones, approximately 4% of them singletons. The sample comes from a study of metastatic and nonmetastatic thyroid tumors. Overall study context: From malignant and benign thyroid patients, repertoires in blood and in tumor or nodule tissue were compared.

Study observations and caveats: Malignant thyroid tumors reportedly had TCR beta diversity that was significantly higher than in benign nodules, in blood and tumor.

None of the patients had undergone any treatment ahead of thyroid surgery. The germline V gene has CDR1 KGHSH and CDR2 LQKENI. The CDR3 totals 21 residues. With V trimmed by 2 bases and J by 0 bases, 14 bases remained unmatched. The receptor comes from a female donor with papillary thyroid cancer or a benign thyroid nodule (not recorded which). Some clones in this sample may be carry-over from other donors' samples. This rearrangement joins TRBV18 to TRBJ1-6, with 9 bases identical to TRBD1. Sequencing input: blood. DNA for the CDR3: TGTGCCAGCTCACCAACCACTCAACCAGGGACAGGGAGCTCCTATAATTCACCCCTCCACTTT. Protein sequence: CASSPTTQPGTGSSYNSPLHF.